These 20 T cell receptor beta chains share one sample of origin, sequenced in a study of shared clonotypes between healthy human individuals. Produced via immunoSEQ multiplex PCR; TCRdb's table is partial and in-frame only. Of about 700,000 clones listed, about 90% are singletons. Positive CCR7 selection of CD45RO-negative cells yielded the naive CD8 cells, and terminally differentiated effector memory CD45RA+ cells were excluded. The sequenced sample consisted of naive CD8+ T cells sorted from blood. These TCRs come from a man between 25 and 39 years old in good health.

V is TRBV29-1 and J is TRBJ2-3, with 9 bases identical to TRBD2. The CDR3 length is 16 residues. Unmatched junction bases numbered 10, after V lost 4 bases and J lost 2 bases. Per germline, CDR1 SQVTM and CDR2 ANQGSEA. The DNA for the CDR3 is TGCAGCGTTGGAGGGCCAGCGGGAGGATTCACAGATACGCAGTATTTT. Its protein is CSVGGPAGGFTDTQYF.

As DNA, the CDR3 is TGTGCCAGCAGTACAGAAAGCTCCTACAATGAGCAGTTCTTC. As protein: CASSTESSYNEQFF. The V gene is TRBV5-5, the J gene TRBJ2-1; no clear D. The CDR3 runs to 14 residues. Germline V gene data show CDR1 as SGHKS and CDR2 as YYEKEE (reference sequence). V was pared by 5 bases and J by 0 bases, with 9 bases between. Looking up the rest from reference TRBV5-5 and TRBJ2-1 gives the full variable domain: DAGVTQSPTHLIKTRGQQVTLRCSPISGHKSVSWYQQVLGQGPQFIFQYYEKEERGRGNFPDRFSARQFPNYSSELNVNALLLGDSALYLCASSTESSYNEQFFGPGTRLTVL.

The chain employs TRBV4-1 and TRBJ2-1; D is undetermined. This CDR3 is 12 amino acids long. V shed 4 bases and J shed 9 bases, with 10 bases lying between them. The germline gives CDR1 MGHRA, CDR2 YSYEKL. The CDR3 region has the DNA TGCGCCAGCAGCCCATACACGGGTGAGCAGTTCTTC. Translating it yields CASSPYTGEQFF.

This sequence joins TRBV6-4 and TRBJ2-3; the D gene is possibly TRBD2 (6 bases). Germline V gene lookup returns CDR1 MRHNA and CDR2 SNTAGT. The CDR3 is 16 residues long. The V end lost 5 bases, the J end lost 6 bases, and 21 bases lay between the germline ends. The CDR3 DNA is TGTGCCAGCAGTAAACGGGGGAGGTCTTATTCGGATACGCAGTATTTT. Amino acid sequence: CASSKRGRSYSDTQYF.

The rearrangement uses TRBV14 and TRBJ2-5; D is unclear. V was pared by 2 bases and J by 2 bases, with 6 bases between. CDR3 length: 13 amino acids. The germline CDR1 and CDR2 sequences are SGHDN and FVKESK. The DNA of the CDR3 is TGTGCCAGCAGCCAAAGGGTACAAGAGACCCAGTACTTC. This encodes CASSQRVQETQYF.

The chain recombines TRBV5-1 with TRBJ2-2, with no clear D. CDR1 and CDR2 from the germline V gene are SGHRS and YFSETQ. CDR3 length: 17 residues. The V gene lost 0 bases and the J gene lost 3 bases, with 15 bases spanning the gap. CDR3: CASSLAGGARYTGELFF. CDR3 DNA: TGCGCCAGCAGCTTGGCCGGCGGCGCGCGATACACCGGGGAGCTGTTTTTT.

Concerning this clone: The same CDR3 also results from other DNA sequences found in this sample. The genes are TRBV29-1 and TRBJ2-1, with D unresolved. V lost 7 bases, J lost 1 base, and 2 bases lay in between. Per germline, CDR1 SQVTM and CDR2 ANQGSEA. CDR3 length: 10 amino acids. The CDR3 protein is CSASYNEQFF. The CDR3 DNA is TGCAGCGCTTCCTACAATGAGCAGTTCTTC.

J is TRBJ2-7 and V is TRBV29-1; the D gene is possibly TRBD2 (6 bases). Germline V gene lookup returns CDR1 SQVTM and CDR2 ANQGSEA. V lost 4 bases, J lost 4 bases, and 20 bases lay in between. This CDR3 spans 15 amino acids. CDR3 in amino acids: CSVVSWASESYEQYF. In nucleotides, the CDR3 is TGCAGCGTTGTGAGTTGGGCTAGCGAGTCATACGAGCAGTACTTC.

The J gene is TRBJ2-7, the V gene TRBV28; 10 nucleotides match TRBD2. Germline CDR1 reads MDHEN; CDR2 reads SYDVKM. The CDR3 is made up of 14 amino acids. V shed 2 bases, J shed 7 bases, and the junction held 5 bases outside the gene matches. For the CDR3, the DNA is TGTGCCAGCAGTTTACTAGCGGGAGCGGGGGAGCAGTACTTC. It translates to CASSLLAGAGEQYF.

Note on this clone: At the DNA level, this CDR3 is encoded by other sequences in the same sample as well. In nucleotides, the CDR3 is TGTGCCTGGAGTACCGGGACTGGATCCTACGAGCAGTACTTC. Residues: CAWSTGTGSYEQYF. The chain carries TRBV30 and TRBJ2-7, with D maybe TRBD2 (6 bases). The CDR3 length is 14 residues. CDR1 and CDR2 from the germline V gene are GTSNPN and SVGIG (reference sequence). V shed 2 bases and J shed 1 base, with 12 bases lying between them. Full variable domain (missing parts from reference TRBV30 and TRBJ2-7): SQTIHQWPATLVQPVGSPLSLECTVEGTSNPNLYWYRQAAGRGLQLLFYSVGIGQISSEVPQNLSASRPQDRQFILSSKKLLLSDSGFYLCAWSTGTGSYEQYFGPGTRLTVT.

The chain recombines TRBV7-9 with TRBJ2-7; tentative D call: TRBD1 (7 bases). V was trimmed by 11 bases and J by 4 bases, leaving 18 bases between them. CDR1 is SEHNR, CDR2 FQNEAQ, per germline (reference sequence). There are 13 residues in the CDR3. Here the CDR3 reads CASRGRGAYEQYF. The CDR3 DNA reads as TGTGCCTCAAGGGGGCGGGGAGCTTACGAGCAGTACTTC.

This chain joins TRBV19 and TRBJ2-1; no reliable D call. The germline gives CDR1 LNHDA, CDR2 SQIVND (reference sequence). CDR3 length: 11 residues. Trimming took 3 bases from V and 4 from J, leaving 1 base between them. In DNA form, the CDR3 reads TGTGCCAGTAGTATGTACAATGAGCAGTTCTTC. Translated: CASSMYNEQFF.

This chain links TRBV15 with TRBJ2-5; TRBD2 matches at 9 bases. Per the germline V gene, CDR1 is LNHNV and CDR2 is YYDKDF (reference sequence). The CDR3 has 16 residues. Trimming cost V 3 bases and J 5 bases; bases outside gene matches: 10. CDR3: CATSSYLAGDSETQYF. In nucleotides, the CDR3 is TGTGCCACCAGCAGCTATTTAGCGGGAGACTCTGAGACCCAGTACTTC.

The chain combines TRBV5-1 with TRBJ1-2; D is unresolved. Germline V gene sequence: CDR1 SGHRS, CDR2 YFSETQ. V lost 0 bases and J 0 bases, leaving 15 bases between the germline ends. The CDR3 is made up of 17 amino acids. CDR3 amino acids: CASSLDEFQLANYGYTF. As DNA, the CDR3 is TGCGCCAGCAGCTTGGACGAATTCCAGTTAGCTAACTATGGCTACACCTTC.

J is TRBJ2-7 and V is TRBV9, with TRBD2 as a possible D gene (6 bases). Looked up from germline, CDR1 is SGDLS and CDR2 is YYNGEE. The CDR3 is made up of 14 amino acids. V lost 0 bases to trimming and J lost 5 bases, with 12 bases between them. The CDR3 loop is CASSVAGVQDEQYF. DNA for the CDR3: TGTGCCAGCAGCGTAGCGGGAGTACAGGACGAGCAGTACTTC.

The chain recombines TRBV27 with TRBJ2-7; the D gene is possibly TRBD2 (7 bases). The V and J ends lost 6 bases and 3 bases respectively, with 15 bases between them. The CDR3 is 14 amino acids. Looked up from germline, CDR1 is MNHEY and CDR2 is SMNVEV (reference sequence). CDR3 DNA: TGTGCCAGCAGCTATAAGGGGGAGGGCTACGAGCAGTACTTC. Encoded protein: CASSYKGEGYEQYF.

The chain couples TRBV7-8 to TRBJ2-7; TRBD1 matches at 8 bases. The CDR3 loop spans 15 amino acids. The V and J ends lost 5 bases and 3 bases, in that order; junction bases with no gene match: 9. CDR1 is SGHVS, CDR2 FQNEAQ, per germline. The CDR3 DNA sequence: TGTGCCAGCAGCCCCGGACAGGGCTTGCGCTACGAGCAGTACTTC. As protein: CASSPGQGLRYEQYF.

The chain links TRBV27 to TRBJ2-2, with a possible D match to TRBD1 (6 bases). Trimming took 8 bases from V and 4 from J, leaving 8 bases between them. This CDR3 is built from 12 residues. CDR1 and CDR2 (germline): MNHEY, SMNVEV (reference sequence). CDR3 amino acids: CASRTVTGELFF. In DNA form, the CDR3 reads TGTGCCAGCCGGACAGTCACCGGGGAGCTGTTTTTT.

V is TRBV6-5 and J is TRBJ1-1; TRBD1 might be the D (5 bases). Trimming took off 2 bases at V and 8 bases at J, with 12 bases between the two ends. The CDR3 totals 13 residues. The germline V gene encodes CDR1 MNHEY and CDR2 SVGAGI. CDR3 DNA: TGTGCCAGCAGTTACGCCTGGGACGGAGAAGCTTTCTTT. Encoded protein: CASSYAWDGEAFF.

For the CDR3, the DNA is TGTGCCAGCAGTATGTGGGGGGAGCCCTACGAGCAGTACTTC. Translation gives CASSMWGEPYEQYF. The chain carries TRBV25-1 and TRBJ2-7, with D possibly being TRBD2 (6 bases). Germline values: CDR1 MGHDK, CDR2 SYGVNS. The CDR3 length is 14 residues. The germline V and J ends were trimmed by 5 bases and 2 bases, with 13 bases remaining between them.